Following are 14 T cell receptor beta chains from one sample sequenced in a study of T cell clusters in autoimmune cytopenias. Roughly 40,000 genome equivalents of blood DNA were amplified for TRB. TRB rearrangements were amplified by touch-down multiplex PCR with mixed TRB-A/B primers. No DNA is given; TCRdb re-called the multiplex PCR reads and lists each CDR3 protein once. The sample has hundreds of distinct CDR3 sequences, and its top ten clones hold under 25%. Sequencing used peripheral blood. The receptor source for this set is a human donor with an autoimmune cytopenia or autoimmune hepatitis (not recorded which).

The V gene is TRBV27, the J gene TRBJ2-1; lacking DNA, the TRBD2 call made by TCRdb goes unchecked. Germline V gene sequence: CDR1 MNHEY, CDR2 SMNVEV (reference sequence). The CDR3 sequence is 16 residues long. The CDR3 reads CASSLRLAGGPNEQFF.

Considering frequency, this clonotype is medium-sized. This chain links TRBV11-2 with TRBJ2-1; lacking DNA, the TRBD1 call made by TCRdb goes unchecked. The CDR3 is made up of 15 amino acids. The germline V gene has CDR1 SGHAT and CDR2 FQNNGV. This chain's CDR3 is CASSLDIGNYNEQFF.

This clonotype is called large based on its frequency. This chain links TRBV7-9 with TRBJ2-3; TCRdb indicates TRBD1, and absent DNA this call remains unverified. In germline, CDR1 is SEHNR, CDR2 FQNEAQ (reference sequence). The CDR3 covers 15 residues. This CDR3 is CASSSLRVDTDTQYF.

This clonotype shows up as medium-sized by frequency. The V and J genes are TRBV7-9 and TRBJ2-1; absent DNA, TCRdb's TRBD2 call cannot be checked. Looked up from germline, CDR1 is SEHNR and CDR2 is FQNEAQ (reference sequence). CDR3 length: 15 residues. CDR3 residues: CASSIGTSGYNEQFF.

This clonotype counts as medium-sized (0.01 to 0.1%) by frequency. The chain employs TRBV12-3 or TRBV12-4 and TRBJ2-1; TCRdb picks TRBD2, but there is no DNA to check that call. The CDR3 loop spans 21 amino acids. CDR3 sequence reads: CASSLDRGGLAGLSSYNEQFF.

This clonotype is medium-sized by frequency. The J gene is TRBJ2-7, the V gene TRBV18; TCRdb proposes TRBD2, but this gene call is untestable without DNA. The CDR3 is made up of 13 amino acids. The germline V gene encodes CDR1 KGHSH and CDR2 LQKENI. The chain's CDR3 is CASSLKDSGEQYF. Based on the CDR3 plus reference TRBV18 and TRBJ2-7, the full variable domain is NAGVMQNPRHLVRRRGQEARLRCSPMKGHSHVYWYRQLPEEGLKFMVYLQKENIIDESGMPKERFSAEFPKEGPSILRIQQVVRGDSAAYFCASSLKDSGEQYFGPGTRLTVT.

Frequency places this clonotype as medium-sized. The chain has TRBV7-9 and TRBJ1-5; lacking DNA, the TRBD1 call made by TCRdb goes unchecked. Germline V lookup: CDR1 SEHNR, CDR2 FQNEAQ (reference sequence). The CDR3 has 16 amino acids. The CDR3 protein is CASSLGPPLSNQPQHF.

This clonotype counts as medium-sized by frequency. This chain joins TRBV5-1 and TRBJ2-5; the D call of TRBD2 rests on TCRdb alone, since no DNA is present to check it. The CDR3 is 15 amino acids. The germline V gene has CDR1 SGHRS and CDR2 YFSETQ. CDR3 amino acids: CASSRSGSGRETQYF.

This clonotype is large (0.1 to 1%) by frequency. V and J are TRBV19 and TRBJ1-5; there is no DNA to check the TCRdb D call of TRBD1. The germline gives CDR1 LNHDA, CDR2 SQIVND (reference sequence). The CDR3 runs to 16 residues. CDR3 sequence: CASSIETGQTNQPQHF.

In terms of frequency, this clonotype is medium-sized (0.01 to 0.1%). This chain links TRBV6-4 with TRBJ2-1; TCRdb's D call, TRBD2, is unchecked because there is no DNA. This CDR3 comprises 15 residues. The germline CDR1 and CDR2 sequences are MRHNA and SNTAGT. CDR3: CASSVLAGGDNEQFF.

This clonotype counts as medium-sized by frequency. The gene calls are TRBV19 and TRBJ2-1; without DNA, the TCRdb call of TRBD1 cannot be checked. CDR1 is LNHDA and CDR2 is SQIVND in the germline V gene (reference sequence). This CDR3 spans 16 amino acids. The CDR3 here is CASTLRGDRGDHEQFF.

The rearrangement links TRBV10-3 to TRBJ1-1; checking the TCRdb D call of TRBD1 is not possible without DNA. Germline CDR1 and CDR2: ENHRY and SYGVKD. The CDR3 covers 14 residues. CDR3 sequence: CAIRGGQPNTEAFF.

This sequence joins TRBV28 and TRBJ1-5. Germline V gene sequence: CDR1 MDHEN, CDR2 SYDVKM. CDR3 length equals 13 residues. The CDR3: CASNEGPGQPQHF.

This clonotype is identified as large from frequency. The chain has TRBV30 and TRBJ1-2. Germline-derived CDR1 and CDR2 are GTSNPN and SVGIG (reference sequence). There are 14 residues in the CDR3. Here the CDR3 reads CAWSSNGFNYGYTF.